This TCR beta chain was retrieved from a study of shared clonotypes between healthy human individuals. Unsorted PBMC DNA underwent sequencing on ten immunoSEQ deep assay plates. Here immunoSEQ multiplex PCR was the method, and the copy in TCRdb shows in-frame clones only, minus some. The table lists 450,000 to 650,000 clones, roughly four fifths of them singletons. For unsorted samples, genomic DNA was extracted from roughly 100 million PBMCs. CDR1 and CDR2 from the germline V gene are SGHRS and YFSETQ. This CDR3 contains 16 residues. V shed 4 bases and J 1 base; nucleotides not matched to a gene: 8. Sequencing was carried out using PBMCs. The sequence derives from a woman aged 40-49 years in good health. Some clones in this sample may be carry-over from other donors' samples. This chain uses TRBV5-1 with TRBJ2-3; 8 nucleotides align to TRBD2. The CDR3 region is CASSQRELAGTDTQYF. Written as DNA, the CDR3 is TGCGCCAGCAGCCAAAGGGAACTAGCGGGCACAGATACGCAGTATTTT.